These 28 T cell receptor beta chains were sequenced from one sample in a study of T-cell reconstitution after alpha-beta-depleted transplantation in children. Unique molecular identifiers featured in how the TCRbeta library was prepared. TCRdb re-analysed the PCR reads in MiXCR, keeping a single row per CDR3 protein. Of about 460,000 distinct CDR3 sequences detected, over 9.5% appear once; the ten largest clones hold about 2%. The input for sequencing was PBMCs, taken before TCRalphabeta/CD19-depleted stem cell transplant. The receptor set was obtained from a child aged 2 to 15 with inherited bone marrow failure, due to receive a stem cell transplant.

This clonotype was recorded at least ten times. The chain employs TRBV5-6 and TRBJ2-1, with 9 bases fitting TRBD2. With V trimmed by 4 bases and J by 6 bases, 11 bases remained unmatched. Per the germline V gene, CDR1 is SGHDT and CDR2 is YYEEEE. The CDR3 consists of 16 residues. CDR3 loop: CASSATVREGPNEQFF. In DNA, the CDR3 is TGTGCCAGCAGCGCAACGGTGCGGGAGGGCCCCAATGAGCAGTTCTTC. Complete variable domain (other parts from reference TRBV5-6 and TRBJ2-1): DAGVTQSPTHLIKTRGQQVTLRCSPKSGHDTVSWYQQALGQGPQFIFQYYEEEERQRGNFPDRFSGHQFPNYSSELNVNALLLGDSALYLCASSATVREGPNEQFFGPGTRLTVL.

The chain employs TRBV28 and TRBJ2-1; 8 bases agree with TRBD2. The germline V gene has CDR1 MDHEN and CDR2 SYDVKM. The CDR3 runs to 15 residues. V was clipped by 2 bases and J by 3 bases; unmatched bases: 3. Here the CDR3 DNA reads TGTGCCAGCAGTTTACTTAGCGGGATCTACAATGAGCAGTTCTTC. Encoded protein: CASSLLSGIYNEQFF.

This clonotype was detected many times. The CDR3: CASSVGVFSYNEQFF. The CDR3 DNA follows: TGTGCCAGCAGCGTAGGAGTGTTCTCCTACAATGAGCAGTTCTTC. The J gene is TRBJ2-1, the V gene TRBV9; unclear D gene. Germline V gene lookup returns CDR1 SGDLS and CDR2 YYNGEE. V lost 0 bases, J lost 0 bases, and 7 bases lay in between. The CDR3 covers 15 residues.

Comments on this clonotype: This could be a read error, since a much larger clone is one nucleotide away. The CDR3 nucleotides read TGTGCCAGCAAGAGGTCGGGGAACACTGAAGCTCTCTTT. It encodes CASKRSGNTEALF. This chain links TRBV12-3 or TRBV12-4 with TRBJ1-1; D remains ambiguous. CDR3 length: 13 residues.

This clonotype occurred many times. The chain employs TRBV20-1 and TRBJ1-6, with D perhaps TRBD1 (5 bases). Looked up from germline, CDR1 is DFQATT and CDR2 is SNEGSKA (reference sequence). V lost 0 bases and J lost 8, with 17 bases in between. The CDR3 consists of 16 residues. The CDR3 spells CSAREWRGRVDSPLHF. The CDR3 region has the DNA TGCAGTGCTAGAGAGTGGAGGGGCAGGGTTGATTCACCCCTCCACTTT.

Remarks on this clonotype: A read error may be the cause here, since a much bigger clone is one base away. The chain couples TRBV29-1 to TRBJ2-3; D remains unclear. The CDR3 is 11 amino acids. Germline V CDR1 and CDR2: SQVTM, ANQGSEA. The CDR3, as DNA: TGCAGGGTTGAGGTGGCTGATACGCAGTATTTT. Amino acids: CRVEVADTQYF.

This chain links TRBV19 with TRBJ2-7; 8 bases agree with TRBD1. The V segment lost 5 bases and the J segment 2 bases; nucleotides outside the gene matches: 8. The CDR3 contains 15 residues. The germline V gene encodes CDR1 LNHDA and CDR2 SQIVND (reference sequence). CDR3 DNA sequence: TGTGCCAGTAGTCCTCGGACAGGGCTTCCCTACGAGCAGTACTTC. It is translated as CASSPRTGLPYEQYF. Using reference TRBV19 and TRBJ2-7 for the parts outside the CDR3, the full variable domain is DGGITQSPKYLFRKEGQNVTLSCEQNLNHDAMYWYRQDPGQGLRLIYYSQIVNDFQKGDIAEGYSVSREKKESFPLTVTSAQKNPTAFYLCASSPRTGLPYEQYFGPGTRLTVT.

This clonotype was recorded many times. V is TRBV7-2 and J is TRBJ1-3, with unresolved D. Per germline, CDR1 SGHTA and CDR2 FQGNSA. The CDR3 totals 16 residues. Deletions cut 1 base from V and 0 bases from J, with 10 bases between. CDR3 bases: TGTGCCAGCAGCTTAGGATTGGGTTCCTCTGGAAACACCATATATTTT. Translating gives CASSLGLGSSGNTIYF.

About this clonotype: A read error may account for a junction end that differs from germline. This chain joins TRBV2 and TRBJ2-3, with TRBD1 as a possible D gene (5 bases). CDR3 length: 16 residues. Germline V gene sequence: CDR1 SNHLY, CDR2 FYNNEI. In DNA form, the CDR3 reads TGTGCCAGCAGTGAAGGACCGGCATGGGGCACATATACGCAGTATTTT. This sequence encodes CASSEGPAWGTYTQYF.

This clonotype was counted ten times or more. The CDR3 here is CASSTSPTSADTQYF. The CDR3 DNA reads TGTGCCAGCAGCACCTCACCAACATCCGCAGATACGCAGTATTTT. The V gene is TRBV11-2, the J gene TRBJ2-3; no firm D call. Germline assignment: CDR1 SGHAT and CDR2 FQNNGV. CDR3 length: 15 amino acids. V lost 5 bases to trimming and J lost 4 bases, with 16 bases between them.

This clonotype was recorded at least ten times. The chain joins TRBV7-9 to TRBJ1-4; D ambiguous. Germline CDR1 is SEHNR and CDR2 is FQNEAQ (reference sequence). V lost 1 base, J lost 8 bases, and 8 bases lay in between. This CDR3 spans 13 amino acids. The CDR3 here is CASSLGAREKLFF. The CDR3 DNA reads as TGTGCCAGCAGCTTAGGCGCCCGGGAAAAACTGTTTTTT.

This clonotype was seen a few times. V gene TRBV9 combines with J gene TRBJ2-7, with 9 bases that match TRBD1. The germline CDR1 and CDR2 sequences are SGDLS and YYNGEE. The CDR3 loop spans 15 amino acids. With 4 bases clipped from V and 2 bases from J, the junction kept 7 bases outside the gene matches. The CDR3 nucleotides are TGTGCCAGCAGCCCGGGGACAGGGAGGGCCTACGAGCAGTACTTC. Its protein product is CASSPGTGRAYEQYF.

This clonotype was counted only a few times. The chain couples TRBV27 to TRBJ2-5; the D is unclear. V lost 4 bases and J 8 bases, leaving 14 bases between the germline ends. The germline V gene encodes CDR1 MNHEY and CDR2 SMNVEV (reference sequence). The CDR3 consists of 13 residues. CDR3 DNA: TGTGCCAGCAGTTATCGGCCAGTTTCTACCCAGTACTTC. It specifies CASSYRPVSTQYF.

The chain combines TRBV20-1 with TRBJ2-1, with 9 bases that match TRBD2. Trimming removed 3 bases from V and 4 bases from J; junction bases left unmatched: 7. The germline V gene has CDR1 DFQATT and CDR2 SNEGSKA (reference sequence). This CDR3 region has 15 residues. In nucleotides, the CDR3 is TGCAGTGCTAGCCCCGGGCTAGCGGGGTACAATGAGCAGTTCTTC. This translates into CSASPGLAGYNEQFF.

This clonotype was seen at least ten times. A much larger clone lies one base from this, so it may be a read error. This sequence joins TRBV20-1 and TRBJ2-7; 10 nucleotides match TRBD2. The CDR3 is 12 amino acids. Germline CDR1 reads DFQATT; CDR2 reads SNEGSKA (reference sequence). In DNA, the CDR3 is TGCAGTGCTGCAGCGGGAGGGTACGATCAGTACTTC. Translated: CSAAAGGYDQYF.

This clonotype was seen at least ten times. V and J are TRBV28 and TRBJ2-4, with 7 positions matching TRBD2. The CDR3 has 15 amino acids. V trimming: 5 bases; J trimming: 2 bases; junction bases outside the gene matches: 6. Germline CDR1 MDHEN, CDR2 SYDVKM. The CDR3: CASSGGGRSKNIQYF. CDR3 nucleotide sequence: TGTGCCAGCAGTGGGGGGGGACGGTCCAAAAACATTCAGTACTTC.

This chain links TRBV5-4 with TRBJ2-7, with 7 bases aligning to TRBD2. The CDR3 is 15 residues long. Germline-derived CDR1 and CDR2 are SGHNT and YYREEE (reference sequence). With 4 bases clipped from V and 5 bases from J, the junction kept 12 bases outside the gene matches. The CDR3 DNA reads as TGTGCCAGCAGCCAGAAGGAAGGGAGGGGCCACGAGCAGTACTTC. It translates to CASSQKEGRGHEQYF.

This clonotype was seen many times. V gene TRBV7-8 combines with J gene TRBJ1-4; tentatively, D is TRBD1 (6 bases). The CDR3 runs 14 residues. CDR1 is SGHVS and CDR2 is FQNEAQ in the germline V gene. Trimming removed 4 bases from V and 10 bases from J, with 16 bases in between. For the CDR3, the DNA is TGTGCCAGCAGCTCACCTGAGGGGGGAGCAAAACTGTTTTTT. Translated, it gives CASSSPEGGAKLFF. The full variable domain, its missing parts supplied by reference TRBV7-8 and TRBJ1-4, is GAGVSQSPRYKVAKRGQDVALRCDPISGHVSLFWYQQALGQGPEFLTYFQNEAQLDKSGLPSDRFFAERPEGSVSTLKIQRTQQEDSAVYLCASSSPEGGAKLFFGSGTQLSVL.

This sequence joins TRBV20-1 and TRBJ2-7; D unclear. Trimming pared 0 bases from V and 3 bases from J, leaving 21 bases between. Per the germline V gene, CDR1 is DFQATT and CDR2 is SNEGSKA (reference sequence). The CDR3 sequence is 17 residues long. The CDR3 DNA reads TGCAGTGCTAGAGATGGATTTACGAGGACCCATCGCTACGAGCAGTACTTC. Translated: CSARDGFTRTHRYEQYF.

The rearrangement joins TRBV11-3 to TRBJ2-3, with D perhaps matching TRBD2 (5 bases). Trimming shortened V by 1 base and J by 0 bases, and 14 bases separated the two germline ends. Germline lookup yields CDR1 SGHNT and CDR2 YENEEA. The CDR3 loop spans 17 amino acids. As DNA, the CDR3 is TGTGCCAGCAGCTTAGTCCCCCAGCGGTCCAGCACAGATACGCAGTATTTT. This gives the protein CASSLVPQRSSTDTQYF.

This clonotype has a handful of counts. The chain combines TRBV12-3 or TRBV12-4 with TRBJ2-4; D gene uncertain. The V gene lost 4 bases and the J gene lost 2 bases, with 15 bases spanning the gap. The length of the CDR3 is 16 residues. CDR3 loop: CASSYPLSRSKNIQYF. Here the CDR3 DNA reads TGTGCCAGCAGTTACCCGCTGTCGCGATCCAAAAACATTCAGTACTTC.

The DNA of the CDR3 is TGCAGTGCTAGGTTAAGTCCGGACCCAACAGATACGCAGTATTTT. It yields the protein CSARLSPDPTDTQYF. V usage is TRBV20-1 and J usage is TRBJ2-3; no clear D. This CDR3 comprises 15 residues. Trimming removed 3 bases at V and 3 bases at J, with 16 bases between. The germline gives CDR1 DFQATT, CDR2 SNEGSKA (reference sequence).

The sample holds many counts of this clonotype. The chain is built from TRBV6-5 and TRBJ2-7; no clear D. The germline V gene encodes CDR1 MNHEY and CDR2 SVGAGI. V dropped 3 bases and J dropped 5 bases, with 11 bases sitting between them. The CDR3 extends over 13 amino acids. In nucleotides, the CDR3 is TGTGCCAGCAGTTATGGTAGTGTCGACGAGCAGTACTTC. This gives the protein CASSYGSVDEQYF.

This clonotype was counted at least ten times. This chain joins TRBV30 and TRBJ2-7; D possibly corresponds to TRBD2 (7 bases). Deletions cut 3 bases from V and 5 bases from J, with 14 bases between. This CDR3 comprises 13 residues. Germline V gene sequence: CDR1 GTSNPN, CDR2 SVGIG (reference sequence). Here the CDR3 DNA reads TGTGCCTGGAGGGATCCGGGGGGCAACGAGCAGTACTTC. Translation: CAWRDPGGNEQYF.

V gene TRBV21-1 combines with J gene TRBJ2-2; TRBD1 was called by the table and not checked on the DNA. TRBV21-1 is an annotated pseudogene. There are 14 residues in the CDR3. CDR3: CASYKGVSSIPLFF. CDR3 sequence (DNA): TGTGCCAGCTATAAAGGGGTCTCCTCCATCCCGCTGTTTTTT.

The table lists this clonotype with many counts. The CDR3 coding sequence is TGCAGCGTGAATTTCGGGACAGCTATTTACAATGAGCAGTTCTTC. Its protein is CSVNFGTAIYNEQFF. The chain has TRBV29-1 and TRBJ2-1; 7 nucleotides align to TRBD1. V lost 6 bases to trimming and J lost 4 bases; unmatched junction nucleotides: 12. The CDR3 is made up of 15 amino acids. Germline CDR1 reads SQVTM; CDR2 reads ANQGSEA.

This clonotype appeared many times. The CDR3 sequence: CASSLVGQGKMNTEAFF. The CDR3 DNA reads as TGTGCCAGCAGCTTAGTGGGACAGGGAAAGATGAACACTGAAGCTTTCTTT. The V call is TRBV11-2, the J call TRBJ1-1; TRBD1 aligns across 9 bases. V lost 1 base and J lost 0; bases outside the gene matches: 6. This CDR3 has 17 amino acids. Per the germline V gene, CDR1 is SGHAT and CDR2 is FQNNGV.

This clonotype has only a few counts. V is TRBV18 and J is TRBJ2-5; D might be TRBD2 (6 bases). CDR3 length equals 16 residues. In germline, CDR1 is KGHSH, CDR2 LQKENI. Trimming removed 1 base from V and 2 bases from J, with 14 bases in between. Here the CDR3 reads CASSPRSGTGQETQYF. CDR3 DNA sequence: TGTGCCAGCTCACCACGTTCGGGGACTGGGCAAGAGACCCAGTACTTC.